This TCR beta chain was identified in a study of blood T cells in healthy people across ages. For the second PCR, which ran for about 7 to 11 cycles, a sample-barcoded 5' primer and a J-beta primer mix were used. TCRdb re-called the 5' RACE reads with MiXCR, one entry per CDR3 protein. The table includes around 1,800,000 distinct CDR3 sequences, about two fifths detected once. Germline CDR1 and CDR2: SGHTA and FQGTGA. V was clipped by 5 bases and J by 6 bases; unmatched bases: 9. The CDR3 is 14 residues long. Study results and limitations: Both higher diversity and more naive CD4+ cells marked long-lived donors when set against aged donors. Shifts in expanded clonotypes may have been confounded by donor CMV status, which was unknown.

With regard to this clonotype: Its antigen is not known.

Sequenced input: blood. The TCR sequence derives from a human donor in good health. The chain combines TRBV7-3 with TRBJ2-7; TRBD1 matches 8 bases. Written as DNA, the CDR3 is TGTGCCAGCAGCCCAGCCGGACAGGGCAGCGAGCAGTACTTC. Amino acids: CASSPAGQGSEQYF.